This T cell receptor (beta chain) was profiled in a study of T cell responses to AZD1222 COVID-19 vaccine. Deletions cut 7 bases from V and 7 bases from J, with 10 bases between. The germline V gene has CDR1 MNHEY and CDR2 SMNVEV (reference sequence). CDR3 length equals 11 residues. Some clones are missing from TCRdb's copy, which holds only in-frame ones; the method was immunoSEQ multiplex PCR. The table has roughly 100,000 clones, about 89% seen once. This clone was recorded once. The receptor's source is an adult in good health. The input for sequencing was peripheral blood, taken on day 0 of AZD1222 vaccination. The V gene is TRBV27, the J gene TRBJ1-2; no firm D call. The CDR3: CASMGVGGYTF. CDR3 nucleotide sequence: TGTGCCAGCATGGGCGTAGGTGGCTACACCTTC.